The 27 T cell receptor beta chains below come from one sample, sequenced in a study of blood T cells in healthy people across ages (dated by TCRdb to 2015 to 2017). Library generation was performed with 5' RACE. TCRdb shows the sequencer as Illumina HiSeq 2500. A second PCR of roughly 7 to 11 cycles was performed with a sample-barcoded 5' primer and a J-beta primer mix. In-frame beta chains were kept once TCRdb had trimmed the public reads at Q25 with fastp and called clones with MiXCR. Records with the same CDR3 protein are collapsed into one entry carrying the most frequent genes and DNA. Present in this sample are approximately 690,000 distinct CDR3 sequences, around two fifths of which were seen just once. The top ten constitute around 30% of the sample. The specimen sequenced was blood. The receptors here all came from a man aged 80 or over in good health.

The rearrangement joins TRBV20-1 to TRBJ2-7; 7 bases are shared with TRBD1. The CDR3 runs to 12 residues. V gave up 6 bases and J gave up 3 bases; unmatched junction bases: 5. Germline loops: CDR1 DFQATT, CDR2 SNEGSKA (reference sequence). DNA for the CDR3: TGCAGTGCCCAGGGGGAATTCTACGAGCAGTACTTC. This translates into CSAQGEFYEQYF.

The genes are TRBV11-2 and TRBJ2-3; 8 nucleotides agree with TRBD2. The J segment lost 6 bases and the V segment lost 5 bases, leaving 7 bases of the junction unmatched. This CDR3 spans 14 amino acids. Looked up from germline, CDR1 is SGHAT and CDR2 is FQNNGV. The CDR3 sequence: CASSPGTSLDTQYF. CDR3 DNA sequence: TGTGCCAGCAGCCCGGGGACTAGTTTGGATACGCAGTATTTT.

The table lists this clonotype with a few counts. V usage is TRBV6-5 and J usage is TRBJ1-2, with 9 bases lining up with TRBD1. V trimming: 5 bases; J trimming: 4 bases; junction bases outside the gene matches: 5. Germline V gene data show CDR1 as MNHEY and CDR2 as SVGAGI. The CDR3 sequence is 14 residues long. CDR3 nucleotides: TGTGCCAGCAGTCCCGACAGGGGGGCCTATGGCTACACCTTC. It encodes CASSPDRGAYGYTF.

The chain is built from TRBV5-6 and TRBJ2-6; tentatively, D is TRBD2 (6 bases). CDR1 and CDR2 from the germline V gene are SGHDT and YYEEEE. The CDR3 is made up of 18 amino acids. Trimming removed 0 bases from V and 0 bases from J, with 13 bases in between. The CDR3 protein is CASSLGDFRSSGANVLTF. The CDR3 DNA is TGTGCCAGCAGCTTGGGGGACTTTCGCTCCTCTGGGGCCAACGTCCTGACTTTC.

The V gene is TRBV20-1, the J gene TRBJ2-4; D gene unclear. With 3 bases removed from V and 3 bases from J, the gap between germline ends came to 12 bases. In germline, CDR1 is DFQATT, CDR2 SNEGSKA (reference sequence). The CDR3 runs to 14 residues. The CDR3 spells CSASDTVDKNIQYF. Written as DNA, the CDR3 is TGCAGTGCTAGTGATACAGTAGACAAAAACATTCAGTACTTC.

In its sample, this clonotype was seen a few times. This sequence joins TRBV7-2 and TRBJ2-5, with D hard to call. V lost 0 bases and J lost 2, with 7 bases in between. Per germline, CDR1 SGHTA and CDR2 FQGNSA. CDR3 length equals 14 residues. The CDR3 sequence: CASSLASRQETQYF. CDR3 nucleotide sequence: TGTGCCAGCAGCTTAGCCTCACGGCAAGAGACCCAGTACTTC.

This chain uses TRBV4-3 with TRBJ2-3, with 8 bases aligning to TRBD1. The CDR3 loop spans 16 amino acids. The germline V gene encodes CDR1 LGHNA and CDR2 YSLEER. Trimming cost V 1 base and J 3 bases; bases outside gene matches: 6. CDR3 in DNA: TGCGCCAGCAGCCAAGGAGCTAGACAGGGGACAGATACGCAGTATTTT. Its translation is CASSQGARQGTDTQYF.

In this sample, this clonotype turned up a few times. At one of its ends the junction is not consistent with the germline gene, which may arise from a read error. The chain carries TRBV5-1 and TRBJ2-3; either TRBD1 or TRBD2 may supply D (5 bases each). The length of the CDR3 is 12 residues. The germline CDR1 and CDR2 sequences are SGHRS and YFSETQ. CDR3 amino acids: CASRLGADTQYF. The DNA of the CDR3 is TGCGCCAGCAGATTGGGGGCAGATACGCAGTATTTT.

The V and J genes are TRBV25-1 and TRBJ2-1; 11 nucleotides agree with TRBD1. The CDR3 sequence is 17 residues long. Germline CDR1 and CDR2: MGHDK and SYGVNS. The V segment lost 5 bases and the J segment 9 bases; nucleotides outside the gene matches: 15. For the CDR3, the DNA is TGTGCCAGCAGTCGAACTTCCGGGACAGGGGGGCGTGGTGAGCAGTTCTTC. It yields the protein CASSRTSGTGGRGEQFF.

This chain connects TRBV20-1 to TRBJ1-2, with no clear D. The CDR3 runs 12 residues. The germline V gene encodes CDR1 DFQATT and CDR2 SNEGSKA (reference sequence). The V end was cut by 0 bases, the J end by 8 bases, with 10 bases between. CDR3: CSARETLGGYTF. Written as DNA, the CDR3 is TGCAGTGCTAGAGAAACTCTCGGGGGCTACACCTTC.

This clonotype was detected many times. The chain joins TRBV7-2 to TRBJ2-5; the match to TRBD2 covers 7 bases. The CDR3 spans 14 residues. V gave up 4 bases and J gave up 1 base; unmatched junction bases: 3. Per germline, CDR1 SGHTA and CDR2 FQGNSA. The CDR3: CASSSPGGQETQYF. CDR3 bases: TGTGCCAGCAGCTCCCCGGGGGGCCAAGAGACCCAGTACTTC. Using reference TRBV7-2 and TRBJ2-5 for the parts outside the CDR3, the full variable domain is GAGVSQSPSNKVTEKGKDVELRCDPISGHTALYWYRQSLGQGLEFLIYFQGNSAPDKSGLPSDRFSAERTGGSVSTLTIQRTQQEDSAVYLCASSSPGGQETQYFGPGTRLLVL.

The genes are TRBV6-2 or TRBV6-3 and TRBJ2-7; D is undetermined. CDR1 is MNHEY and CDR2 is SVGEGT in the germline V gene. This CDR3 region has 12 residues. The V end was cut by 7 bases, the J end by 3 bases, with 10 bases between. The CDR3 is CASTLENYEQYF. CDR3 in DNA: TGTGCCAGCACCCTCGAGAACTACGAGCAGTACTTC.

Only a few counts were recorded for this clonotype. The chain couples TRBV7-8 to TRBJ1-4; no definite D call. The V gene's germline CDR1 is SGHVS and CDR2 FQNEAQ. V lost 5 bases to trimming and J lost 7 bases, with 14 bases between them. The CDR3 covers 14 residues. The CDR3 bases are TGTGCCAGCAGCCCCCGCAGGTTGGGTGAAAAACTGTTTTTT. This gives the protein CASSPRRLGEKLFF.

This clonotype has more than one count but fewer than ten. V and J are TRBV2 and TRBJ1-4; D is possibly TRBD1 (6 bases). The germline V gene encodes CDR1 SNHLY and CDR2 FYNNEI. Trimming left V 7 bases short and J 1 base short, with 10 bases between. The CDR3 spans 14 residues. The CDR3 reads CASIRGETNEKLFF. DNA for the CDR3: TGTGCCAGCATCAGGGGAGAAACTAATGAAAAACTGTTTTTT. The whole variable domain, filled in from reference TRBV2 and TRBJ1-4, reads EPEVTQTPSHQVTQMGQEVILRCVPISNHLYFYWYRQILGQKVEFLVSFYNNEISEKSEIFDDQFSVERPDGSNFTLKIRSTKLEDSAMYFCASIRGETNEKLFFGSGTQLSVL.

V is TRBV4-2 and J is TRBJ1-2; TRBD1 agrees at 8 bases. Looked up from germline, CDR1 is LGHNA and CDR2 is YNFKEQ. V dropped 3 bases and J dropped 3; count of bases not matched to a gene: 6. The CDR3 spans 15 residues. In nucleotides, the CDR3 is TGTGCCAGCAGCCATGACCCGGGACAGGACTATGGCTACACCTTC. This translates into CASSHDPGQDYGYTF.

V is TRBV6-2 or TRBV6-3 and J is TRBJ2-1; no clear D gene. Trimming shortened V by 7 bases and J by 5 bases, and 18 bases separated the two germline ends. The CDR3 length is 15 residues. Germline loops: CDR1 MNHEY, CDR2 SVGEGT. CDR3 residues: CASTHPRLKNNEQFF. CDR3 bases: TGTGCCAGCACCCATCCCCGACTTAAAAACAATGAGCAGTTCTTC.

This chain uses TRBV7-2 with TRBJ1-5; D not certain. Trimming stripped 7 bases from V and 4 bases from J, with 11 bases between. Germline CDR1 and CDR2: SGHTA and FQGNSA. The CDR3 runs 13 residues. The CDR3 loop is CASTFRENQPQHF. CDR3 coding DNA: TGTGCCAGCACTTTTAGGGAAAATCAGCCCCAGCATTTT. Based on the CDR3 plus reference TRBV7-2 and TRBJ1-5, the full variable domain is GAGVSQSPSNKVTEKGKDVELRCDPISGHTALYWYRQSLGQGLEFLIYFQGNSAPDKSGLPSDRFSAERTGGSVSTLTIQRTQQEDSAVYLCASTFRENQPQHFGDGTRLSIL.

This clonotype was detected only a few times. This chain links TRBV7-2 with TRBJ2-1; D possibly uses TRBD1 or TRBD2 (5 bases each). CDR1 is SGHTA and CDR2 is FQGNSA in the germline V gene. V was clipped by 5 bases and J by 3 bases, with 11 bases between them. The CDR3 is made up of 14 amino acids. The CDR3 sequence is CASSVGTVYNEQFF. The DNA of the CDR3 is TGTGCCAGCAGCGTAGGGACCGTCTACAATGAGCAGTTCTTC.

This chain uses TRBV20-1 with TRBJ2-5, with 9 nucleotides matching TRBD2. Trimming at V came to 5 bases and at J to 5 bases, leaving 9 bases not matched to a gene. The CDR3 is 14 residues long. In germline, CDR1 is DFQATT, CDR2 SNEGSKA (reference sequence). The DNA of the CDR3 is TGCAGTGCTGAGGGGACTAGCCTGTGGGAGACCCAGTACTTC. This sequence encodes CSAEGTSLWETQYF.

J is TRBJ1-6 and V is TRBV5-1; D may be TRBD1 (5 bases). CDR1 and CDR2 from the germline V gene are SGHRS and YFSETQ. The germline V and J ends were trimmed by 4 bases and 6 bases, with 11 bases remaining between them. The CDR3 length is 14 residues. As DNA, the CDR3 is TGCGCCAGCAGCGTCGGGACGGTTAATTCACCCCTCCACTTT. Translated, it gives CASSVGTVNSPLHF.

Details on this clonotype: This may arise from a read error, as a much more abundant clone is one base away. The chain carries TRBV7-3 and TRBJ2-1; D unclear. Between the trimmed V and J ends, which lost 5 bases and 13 bases, there was a span of 18 bases. Germline V lookup: CDR1 SGHTA, CDR2 FQGTGA. The CDR3 covers 13 residues. The CDR3 here is CASSPDHGETQFF. As DNA, the CDR3 is TGTGCCAGCAGCCCCGACCATGGAGAGACCCAGTTCTTC. The whole variable domain, remainder taken from reference TRBV7-3 and TRBJ2-1, is GAGVSQTPSNKVTEKGKYVELRCDPISGHTALYWYRQSLGQGPEFLIYFQGTGAADDSGLPNDRFFAVRPEGSVSTLKIQRTERGDSAVYLCASSPDHGETQFFGPGTRLTVL.

As for this clonotype: One end of the junction varies from germline; a read error may be responsible. The chain joins TRBV5-1 to TRBJ2-5; 7 positions agree with TRBD2. The CDR3 contains 13 residues. CDR1 and CDR2 (germline): SGHRS, YFSETQ. The DNA of the CDR3 is TGCGCCAACAGCTCCGGGGGGTCGGAGACCCAGTACTTC. It is translated as CANSSGGSETQYF.

This clonotype was recorded many times. The chain combines TRBV29-1 with TRBJ2-7; D tentatively reads TRBD1 or TRBD2 (5 bases each). The CDR3 runs to 12 residues. Germline assignment: CDR1 SQVTM and CDR2 ANQGSEA. Trimming stripped 0 bases from V and 9 bases from J, with 12 bases between. The CDR3 DNA follows: TGCAGCGTTGAAGATGTCGGGGCAAGGCAGTACTTC. Residues: CSVEDVGARQYF.

V is TRBV3-1 and J is TRBJ2-5, with TRBD1 matching 8 bases. This CDR3 has 14 amino acids. Germline CDR1 and CDR2: LGHDT and YNNKEL (reference sequence). V was clipped by 2 bases and J by 6 bases; unmatched bases: 5. This chain's CDR3 is CASSQRDRGQTQYF. In DNA, the CDR3 is TGTGCCAGCAGCCAACGAGACAGGGGACAGACCCAGTACTTC.

The rearrangement joins TRBV28 to TRBJ2-7; no definite D call. The CDR3 extends over 14 amino acids. Germline V gene sequence: CDR1 MDHEN, CDR2 SYDVKM. The V end was cut by 5 bases, the J end by 2 bases, with 13 bases between. The CDR3 DNA is TGTGCCAGCAGTGTGGCAGGCTCGACCTACGAGCAGTACTTC. Its translation is CASSVAGSTYEQYF.

This chain joins TRBV3-1 and TRBJ1-4, with 7 bases that match TRBD1. The CDR3 runs to 15 residues. Germline trimming cut 4 bases from V and 6 bases from J; bases unmatched to any gene: 8. The germline V gene encodes CDR1 LGHDT and CDR2 YNNKEL (reference sequence). In DNA, the CDR3 is TGTGCCAGCAGCCCGTACAGGGGCTTCGATGAAAAACTGTTTTTT. The encoded protein is CASSPYRGFDEKLFF.

This clonotype was recorded many times. V gene TRBV13 combines with J gene TRBJ2-1; 10 nucleotides match TRBD1. The CDR3 is 20 amino acids. CDR1 is PRHDT and CDR2 is FYEKMQ in the germline V gene (reference sequence). The V gene end was trimmed by 4 bases and the J gene end by 6 bases; junction bases not matched to a gene: 21. Here the CDR3 DNA reads TGTGCCAGCAGCTCCAGCCGGGACAGGGGAAGGGGGGGTGCGGTCAATGAGCAGTTCTTC. Protein: CASSSSRDRGRGGAVNEQFF.